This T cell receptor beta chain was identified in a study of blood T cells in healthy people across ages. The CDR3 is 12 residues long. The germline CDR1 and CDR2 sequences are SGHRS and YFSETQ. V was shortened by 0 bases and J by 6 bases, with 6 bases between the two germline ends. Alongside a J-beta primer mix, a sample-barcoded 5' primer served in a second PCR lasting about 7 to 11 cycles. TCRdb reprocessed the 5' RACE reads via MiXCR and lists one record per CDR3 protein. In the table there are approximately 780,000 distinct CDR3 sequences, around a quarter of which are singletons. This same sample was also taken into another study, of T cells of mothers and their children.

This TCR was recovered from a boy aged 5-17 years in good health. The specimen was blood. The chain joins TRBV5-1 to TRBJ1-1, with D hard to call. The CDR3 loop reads CASSLGLAEAFF. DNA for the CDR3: TGCGCCAGCAGCTTGGGCTTAGCTGAAGCTTTCTTT.